The entry below gives a single T cell receptor (beta chain) sequence along with its context. The antigen is undetermined. This entry belongs to a study of cytomegalovirus exposure and HLA in healthy donors. Findings and limits, study-wide: TCR beta chains numbering 150 to 200 were designated cytomegalovirus-associated. Later analysis placed DRB1 highest and HLA-C lowest in TCR association rates, which differed by HLA locus.

Researchers ran the PCR with 60 Vbeta and 13 Jbeta primers. TCRdb's table, derived via immunoSEQ multiplex PCR, lists solely in-frame clones and lacks some. The data show about 120,000 clones, roughly 63% seen once. The TCR sequence derives from a man aged 40-49 years in good health and CMV-seropositive. What was sequenced was PBMCs.

CDR3 bases: TGTGCCAGCAGTTACAACCCGGGACACCTGCACGAGCAGTACTTC. Its protein product is CASSYNPGHLHEQYF. This sequence joins TRBV27 and TRBJ2-7; weak D call: TRBD1 (6 bases). The V gene lost 4 bases and the J gene lost 5 bases, with 18 bases spanning the gap. CDR3 size: 15 residues. Germline loops: CDR1 MNHEY, CDR2 SMNVEV (reference sequence).